The present T cell receptor beta chain was sequenced within a study of blood T cell repertoires in COVID-19. Profiled with immunoSEQ multiplex PCR; TCRdb holds only in-frame clones, not every one. The table has about 300,000 clones, roughly nine tenths seen once. This sequence originates from a man aged 55-75 years who had recovered from COVID-19. Sequencing was done on a sample of PBMCs or T cells enriched from blood (not recorded which).

The CDR3 DNA is TGTGCCAGCAGTTATCCCGACAGGGGTTTTTCCGAAGCTTTCTTT. It specifies CASSYPDRGFSEAFF. V gene TRBV7-9 combines with J gene TRBJ1-1, with TRBD1 matching 8 bases. V dropped 6 bases and J dropped 8; count of bases not matched to a gene: 14. The CDR3 is 15 amino acids. CDR1 SEHNR and CDR2 FQNEAQ come from the germline V gene (reference sequence).